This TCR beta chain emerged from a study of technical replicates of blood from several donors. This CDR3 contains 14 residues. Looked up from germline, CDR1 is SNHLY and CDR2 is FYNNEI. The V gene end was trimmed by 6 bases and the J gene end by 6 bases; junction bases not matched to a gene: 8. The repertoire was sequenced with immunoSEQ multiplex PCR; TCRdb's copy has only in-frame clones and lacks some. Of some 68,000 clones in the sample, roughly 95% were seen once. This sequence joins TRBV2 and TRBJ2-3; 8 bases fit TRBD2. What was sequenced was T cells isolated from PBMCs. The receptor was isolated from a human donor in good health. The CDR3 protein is CASRPTSVWDTQYF. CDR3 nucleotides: TGTGCCAGCAGGCCGACTAGCGTTTGGGATACGCAGTATTTT.